Listed here are 30 T cell receptor beta chains from one sample, sequenced in a study of T cell changes during pregnancy in multiple sclerosis. Repertoires were generated with immunoSEQ multiplex PCR, while TCRdb's copy carries only in-frame clones and drops some. The repertoire holds roughly 67,000 clones, with approximately 91% as singletons. This specimen consisted of peripheral blood, obtained in the second trimester of pregnancy. The source of these receptors is a female donor with multiple sclerosis, enrolled in a pregnancy study.

This sequence joins TRBV5-1 and TRBJ2-7; D gene ambiguous. Germline V gene lookup returns CDR1 SGHRS and CDR2 YFSETQ. The CDR3 is made up of 13 amino acids. Trimming stripped 0 bases from V and 0 bases from J, with 4 bases between. CDR3 in amino acids: CASSLVVSYEQYF. In DNA, the CDR3 is TGCGCCAGCAGCTTGGTAGTCTCCTACGAGCAGTACTTC.

The rearrangement joins TRBV19 to TRBJ1-5, with D tentatively TRBD1 (5 bases). This CDR3 region has 14 residues. V shed 10 bases and J shed 0 bases, with 13 bases lying between them. Germline assignment: CDR1 LNHDA and CDR2 SQIVND (reference sequence). The CDR3 reads CATGGLVSNQPQHF. CDR3 coding DNA: TGTGCCACGGGGGGGTTGGTTAGCAATCAGCCCCAGCATTTT.

The J gene is TRBJ1-2, the V gene TRBV6-6; the match to TRBD1 covers 10 bases. Per germline, CDR1 MNHNY and CDR2 SVGAGI (reference sequence). The length of the CDR3 is 14 residues. Trimming cost V 7 bases and J 6 bases; bases outside gene matches: 8. As DNA, the CDR3 is TGTGCCAGCACCCAGACAGGGGGCGGCGATGGCTACACCTTC. As protein: CASTQTGGGDGYTF.

The rearrangement uses TRBV5-1 and TRBJ2-3; 10 positions agree with TRBD1. The junction had 6 bases not matched to a gene; V was cut back by 6 bases and J by 5 bases. The CDR3 runs 14 residues. Germline V lookup: CDR1 SGHRS, CDR2 YFSETQ. CDR3 nucleotides: TGCGCCAGCACCCGACAGGGGGCAGGAGATACGCAGTATTTT. Translating it yields CASTRQGAGDTQYF.

The chain couples TRBV27 to TRBJ1-1; the D gene is possibly TRBD1 (6 bases). CDR3 length: 12 residues. The germline V gene has CDR1 MNHEY and CDR2 SMNVEV (reference sequence). The V and J ends lost 3 bases and 8 bases respectively, with 10 bases between them. The CDR3 sequence: CASSFSGQEAFF. The CDR3 DNA follows: TGTGCCAGCAGTTTCTCGGGACAAGAAGCTTTCTTT.

The chain recombines TRBV7-2 with TRBJ2-7; 8 nucleotides match TRBD2. Germline CDR1 is SGHTA and CDR2 is FQGNSA. This CDR3 contains 15 residues. Trimming took 1 base from V and 2 from J; bases not matched to a gene: 4. CDR3 bases: TGTGCCAGCAGCTTAGGGACTAGCCCGCCCTACGAGCAGTACTTC. This codes for CASSLGTSPPYEQYF.

This chain uses TRBV2 with TRBJ2-7; TRBD1 aligns across 7 bases. Germline lookup yields CDR1 SNHLY and CDR2 FYNNEI. V was clipped by 5 bases and J by 2 bases; unmatched bases: 18. The CDR3 loop spans 18 amino acids. The CDR3 DNA reads TGTGCCAGCAGTCACACCCCGATCGGGACAGTTAAAGCCTACGAGCAGTACTTC. It yields the protein CASSHTPIGTVKAYEQYF.

CDR3 in amino acids: CASRLQGPGNYGYTF. DNA of the CDR3: TGTGCCAGTAGACTACAAGGCCCTGGGAACTATGGCTACACCTTC. V and J are TRBV19 and TRBJ1-2; D not resolved. From germline, CDR1 is LNHDA and CDR2 SQIVND (reference sequence). Trimming took off 6 bases at V and 2 bases at J, with 16 bases between the two ends. The CDR3 runs 15 residues.

The chain links TRBV2 to TRBJ1-5; the D is unclear. This CDR3 has 15 residues. V lost 1 base and J lost 4, with 11 bases in between. Germline CDR1 and CDR2: SNHLY and FYNNEI. As DNA, the CDR3 is TGTGCCAGCAGTGAAGGCGGAACTCGGAATCAGCCCCAGCATTTT. Amino acid sequence: CASSEGGTRNQPQHF. Variable domain in full (rest from reference TRBV2 and TRBJ1-5): EPEVTQTPSHQVTQMGQEVILRCVPISNHLYFYWYRQILGQKVEFLVSFYNNEISEKSEIFDDQFSVERPDGSNFTLKIRSTKLEDSAMYFCASSEGGTRNQPQHFGDGTRLSIL.

This clone appeared once. This chain links TRBV19 with TRBJ1-4; 7 bases match TRBD1. CDR1 LNHDA and CDR2 SQIVND come from the germline V gene (reference sequence). CDR3 size: 17 residues. With V trimmed by 0 bases and J by 8 bases, 12 bases remained unmatched. The CDR3 DNA is TGTGCCAGTAGTATAGATCCCGGACAGGTGGCGGGCGAAAAACTGTTTTTT. Its translation is CASSIDPGQVAGEKLFF.

The rearrangement joins TRBV7-6 to TRBJ1-6; tentatively, D is TRBD1 (5 bases). CDR1 SGHVS and CDR2 FNYEAQ come from the germline V gene. V dropped 0 bases and J dropped 3 bases, with 6 bases sitting between them. The CDR3 sequence is 15 residues long. The CDR3 DNA follows: TGTGCCAGCAGCTTAGCCGACAGCTATAATTCACCCCTCCACTTT. Protein sequence: CASSLADSYNSPLHF.

The V call is TRBV11-3, the J call TRBJ2-7; 7 nucleotides align to TRBD1. J gave up 3 bases and V 1 base, and 6 bases lay outside the gene matches. The CDR3 covers 15 residues. Germline assignment: CDR1 SGHNT and CDR2 YENEEA. CDR3 coding DNA: TGTGCCAGCAGCTTAGCGCCGGGACAGAGCTACGAGCAGTACTTC. Its protein is CASSLAPGQSYEQYF.

V gene TRBV5-1 combines with J gene TRBJ2-1; 12 bases line up with TRBD2. Germline V gene sequence: CDR1 SGHRS, CDR2 YFSETQ. The CDR3 contains 14 residues. V lost 3 bases to trimming and J lost 8 bases; unmatched junction nucleotides: 3. The CDR3 sequence is CASSWTSGIYEQFF. DNA of the CDR3: TGCGCCAGCAGCTGGACTAGCGGGATCTATGAGCAGTTCTTC.

This rearrangement joins TRBV6-6 to TRBJ1-1; D perhaps matches TRBD1 (6 bases). Trimming cost V 2 bases and J 2 bases, with 9 bases left between them. Germline V gene lookup returns CDR1 MNHNY and CDR2 SVGAGI (reference sequence). CDR3 size: 14 residues. CDR3 residues: CASSYPGVNTEAFF. CDR3 DNA: TGTGCCAGCAGTTACCCAGGGGTAAACACTGAAGCTTTCTTT.

This chain joins TRBV4-3 and TRBJ1-4; the D is unclear. V gave up 1 base and J gave up 3 bases, with 15 bases separating them. This CDR3 has 17 amino acids. In germline, CDR1 is LGHNA, CDR2 YSLEER. This chain's CDR3 is CASSQGTGEPANEKLFF. As DNA, the CDR3 is TGCGCCAGCAGCCAAGGGACCGGGGAACCGGCTAATGAAAAACTGTTTTTT.

This sequence joins TRBV2 and TRBJ1-5; no reliable D call. The CDR3 length is 12 residues. Per the germline V gene, CDR1 is SNHLY and CDR2 is FYNNEI. Deletions cut 4 bases from V and 7 bases from J, with 8 bases between. This chain's CDR3 is CASSANPQPQHF. The CDR3 nucleotides read TGTGCCAGCAGTGCTAACCCCCAGCCCCAGCATTTT.

The J gene is TRBJ1-2, the V gene TRBV7-2; a possible D gene is TRBD1 (6 bases). V dropped 5 bases and J dropped 4 bases, with 11 bases sitting between them. CDR1 SGHTA and CDR2 FQGNSA come from the germline V gene. The CDR3 has 13 residues. CDR3 sequence (DNA): TGTGCCAGCAGCCCAGACAGGTCCTATGGCTACACCTTC. It encodes CASSPDRSYGYTF.

The rearrangement uses TRBV2 and TRBJ1-5, with D unclear. The V gene's germline CDR1 is SNHLY and CDR2 FYNNEI. The CDR3 totals 13 residues. The V gene lost 4 bases and the J gene lost 3 bases, with 7 bases spanning the gap. The CDR3 DNA sequence: TGTGCCAGCAGTGTCAGTAACAATCAGCCCCAGCATTTT. This gives the protein CASSVSNNQPQHF.

The chain links TRBV5-4 to TRBJ2-3, with D maybe TRBD2 (5 bases). Trimming shortened V by 3 bases and J by 3 bases, and 20 bases separated the two germline ends. The CDR3 is made up of 17 amino acids. Germline V gene lookup returns CDR1 SGHNT and CDR2 YYREEE (reference sequence). The CDR3 nucleotides read TGTGCCAGCAGCTGGCGGCGGGCCCCGCGCGCGACAGATACGCAGTATTTT. Translating gives CASSWRRAPRATDTQYF.

V is TRBV6-5 and J is TRBJ1-6, with 7 bases matching TRBD1. V dropped 6 bases and J dropped 7; count of bases not matched to a gene: 3. Per germline, CDR1 MNHEY and CDR2 SVGAGI. The CDR3 runs 13 residues. Here the CDR3 reads CASSRDSNSPLHF. The DNA for the CDR3 is TGTGCCAGCAGCCGGGACAGCAATTCACCCCTCCACTTT.

The gene calls are TRBV5-1 and TRBJ2-2; the D gene is possibly TRBD2 (7 bases). Germline-derived CDR1 and CDR2 are SGHRS and YFSETQ. CDR3 length equals 16 residues. Trimming removed 1 base at V and 3 bases at J, with 13 bases between. The CDR3 DNA is TGCGCCAGCAGCTTGACGGGGGGCGCATACACCGGGGAGCTGTTTTTT. It is translated as CASSLTGGAYTGELFF.

The rearrangement joins TRBV19 to TRBJ1-4, with unresolved D. The V gene lost 2 bases and the J gene lost 8 bases, with 12 bases spanning the gap. Germline assignment: CDR1 LNHDA and CDR2 SQIVND (reference sequence). The CDR3 is made up of 14 amino acids. CDR3 protein: CASSIRAGAEKLFF. Here the CDR3 DNA reads TGTGCCAGTAGTATAAGGGCGGGAGCGGAAAAACTGTTTTTT.

This rearrangement joins TRBV6-5 to TRBJ2-2; D call uncertain. V lost 6 bases and J lost 4, with 6 bases in between. The CDR3 has 12 residues. CDR1 MNHEY and CDR2 SVGAGI come from the germline V gene. CDR3 sequence: CASSRFTGELFF. The CDR3 DNA is TGTGCCAGCAGCAGATTCACCGGGGAGCTGTTTTTT.

The CDR3 here is CASSLWPGSPLHF. CDR3 nucleotides: TGTGCCAGCAGCTTATGGCCGGGTTCACCCCTCCACTTT. This chain joins TRBV7-3 and TRBJ1-6; no clear D. The V end lost 2 bases, the J end lost 9 bases, and 8 bases lay between the germline ends. The CDR3 has 13 amino acids. Germline V gives CDR1 SGHTA, CDR2 FQGTGA.

This clone occurred once. This chain links TRBV30 with TRBJ1-2; maybe TRBD1 (5 bases). This CDR3 is 14 amino acids long. V lost 3 bases to trimming and J lost 5 bases, with 16 bases between them. The V gene's germline CDR1 is GTSNPN and CDR2 SVGIG (reference sequence). CDR3 region: CAWRGQGGYYGYTF. DNA for the CDR3: TGTGCCTGGAGAGGGCAGGGAGGGTATTATGGCTACACCTTC.

Note on this clone: Relative to the germline gene, one junction end is altered; a read error may explain this. CDR3 DNA sequence: TGCGACCCAAAAAACCGACTGGGGGCCGAGCAGTACTTC. Its protein is CDPKNRLGAEQYF. This chain uses TRBV6-4 with TRBJ2-7, with D perhaps matching TRBD1 (6 bases). CDR1 is MRHNA and CDR2 is SNTAGT in the germline V gene. This CDR3 comprises 13 residues.

CDR3 nucleotide sequence: TGTGCCAGCGGCGGGAGAGGGGGGTCCTATGGCACAGATACGCAGTATTTT. As protein: CASGGRGGSYGTDTQYF. This chain connects TRBV28 to TRBJ2-3; maybe TRBD2 (7 bases). Trimming shortened V by 8 bases and J by 1 base, and 22 bases separated the two germline ends. This CDR3 comprises 17 residues. Looked up from germline, CDR1 is MDHEN and CDR2 is SYDVKM.

V gene TRBV6-5 combines with J gene TRBJ2-7; TRBD1 is a possible D gene (5 bases). The germline CDR1 and CDR2 sequences are MNHEY and SVGAGI. The CDR3 loop spans 15 amino acids. Trimming stripped 0 bases from V and 2 bases from J, with 11 bases between. The DNA of the CDR3 is TGTGCCAGCAGTTACTCCGTCAGGGCGGCCTACGAGCAGTACTTC. Translating gives CASSYSVRAAYEQYF.

This rearrangement joins TRBV4-2 to TRBJ1-2, with 8 nucleotides matching TRBD1. The CDR3 runs to 15 residues. V was clipped by 6 bases and J by 8 bases; unmatched bases: 14. The germline V gene encodes CDR1 LGHNA and CDR2 YNFKEQ. Written as DNA, the CDR3 is TGTGCCAGCAGTCATACAGGGGGTTTCGGCGAGGGCTACACCTTC. Protein sequence: CASSHTGGFGEGYTF.

The gene calls are TRBV7-9 and TRBJ2-7, with unresolved D. The CDR3 totals 15 residues. V was clipped by 5 bases and J by 0 bases, with 14 bases between them. Germline V gene lookup returns CDR1 SEHNR and CDR2 FQNEAQ (reference sequence). The CDR3 sequence: CASSPRAVSSYEQYF. The CDR3 region has the DNA TGTGCCAGCAGCCCTCGTGCGGTTAGCTCCTACGAGCAGTACTTC.